The clone carrying this T cell receptor (beta chain) has more than one count but fewer than ten. Its antigen remains unknown. The CDR3 extends over 14 amino acids. Trimming removed 3 bases from V and 4 bases from J; junction bases left unmatched: 3. Germline CDR1 MNHNS, CDR2 SASEGT. This entry is derived from a study of T cells in Graves' hyperthyroidism and ophthalmopathy. Template material for amplifying TCR beta CDR3 regions consisted of RNA transcripts. The study used the HTBI primer set for a first-round RT-PCR of the TCR CDR3. MiXCR, applied by TCRdb to the multiplex PCR reads, yields one record per CDR3 protein. The sample carries under 500,000 distinct CDR3 sequences, 11% to 15% recorded once. Points from the study as a whole: Onset of ophthalmopathy came a median approximately 6 months after the model predicted it.

The receptor comes from a man in his fifties or sixties with Graves' ophthalmopathy. The chain has TRBV6-1 and TRBJ1-3; 7 bases agree with TRBD1. The sample taken for sequencing was blood. CDR3 nucleotides: TGTGCCAGCAGTGAGACAGGGCGGGGAAACACCATATATTTT. Residues: CASSETGRGNTIYF.